Each of the 23 T cell receptor beta chains below was sequenced from the same sample in a study of blood T cell repertoires in COVID-19. Repertoires were generated with immunoSEQ multiplex PCR, while TCRdb's copy carries only in-frame clones and drops some. The top ten clones hold roughly 2.9% of a sample with around 170,000 clones, more than 85% of them seen once. What was sequenced was peripheral blood. The receptors here all came from a woman in her thirties with active or convalescent COVID-19.

This clone was found a few times. The gene calls are TRBV12-5 and TRBJ1-1; possibly TRBD1 for D (6 bases). CDR1 and CDR2 (germline): LGHNT, FRNRAP. The CDR3 totals 13 residues. Trimming stripped 6 bases from V and 4 bases from J, with 12 bases between. The CDR3 protein is CASGSGGATEAFF. The CDR3 nucleotides read TGTGCTAGTGGGTCGGGGGGCGCCACTGAAGCTTTCTTT.

The table lists this clone with a few counts. The chain joins TRBV28 to TRBJ1-1; 8 nucleotides match TRBD1. J was trimmed by 10 bases and V by 9 bases; bases with no gene match: 10. CDR3 size: 12 residues. Germline CDR1 is MDHEN and CDR2 is SYDVKM. CDR3: CASEGTGPGAFF. Written as DNA, the CDR3 is TGTGCCAGTGAGGGGACAGGCCCTGGAGCTTTCTTT.

The V and J genes are TRBV12-3 or TRBV12-4 and TRBJ1-6; TRBD1 aligns across 7 bases. CDR3 length equals 13 residues. V trimming: 7 bases; J trimming: 7 bases; junction bases outside the gene matches: 4. The CDR3 sequence: CASKVGQNSPLHF. In DNA form, the CDR3 reads TGTGCCAGCAAAGTGGGACAGAATTCACCCCTCCACTTT.

The V gene is TRBV6-5, the J gene TRBJ2-1, with D perhaps matching TRBD1 (6 bases). Trimming cost V 3 bases and J 4 bases, with 7 bases left between them. The CDR3 totals 13 residues. CDR1 and CDR2 (germline): MNHEY, SVGAGI. In nucleotides, the CDR3 is TGTGCCAGCAGTTATACAGGGTACAATGAGCAGTTCTTC. It yields the protein CASSYTGYNEQFF.

The CDR3 DNA follows: TGCAGCGTTGAAGATTTTACAGGGGCCGAGCAGTACTTC. Amino acids: CSVEDFTGAEQYF. The gene calls are TRBV29-1 and TRBJ2-7, with 7 bases that match TRBD1. The ends lost 0 bases at V and 6 bases at J; junction bases unmatched: 5. Germline-derived CDR1 and CDR2 are SQVTM and ANQGSEA. This CDR3 is 13 amino acids long.

V and J are TRBV25-1 and TRBJ1-2; 7 positions agree with TRBD1. The CDR3 extends over 14 amino acids. Trimming cost V 5 bases and J 1 base; bases outside gene matches: 4. CDR1 is MGHDK and CDR2 is SYGVNS in the germline V gene. CDR3 amino acids: CASSTTGVNYGYTF. CDR3 nucleotides: TGTGCCAGCAGTACCACAGGGGTTAACTATGGCTACACCTTC.

This clone was counted between two and nine times. The rearrangement uses TRBV27 and TRBJ1-2; D is ambiguous. V was shortened by 0 bases and J by 3 bases, with 5 bases between the two germline ends. The CDR3 extends over 13 amino acids. Germline CDR1 and CDR2: MNHEY and SMNVEV (reference sequence). CDR3 region: CASSLSLHYGYTF. The CDR3 DNA is TGTGCCAGCAGTTTATCTCTCCACTATGGCTACACCTTC.

The chain has TRBV11-3 and TRBJ2-1; TRBD2 matches at 7 bases. This CDR3 has 14 amino acids. Germline V gene sequence: CDR1 SGHNT, CDR2 YENEEA. After removal of 0 bases from V and 14 bases from J, the junction contained 10 bases not matched to a gene. CDR3 loop: CASSLDSLAEGKFF. Here the CDR3 DNA reads TGTGCCAGCAGCTTAGATAGTCTAGCGGAAGGAAAGTTCTTC.

This chain links TRBV9 with TRBJ1-2; a weak D match, TRBD1 (5 bases). This CDR3 is built from 12 residues. In germline, CDR1 is SGDLS, CDR2 YYNGEE. Trimming took 3 bases from V and 10 from J, leaving 13 bases between them. The CDR3 spells CASSESGAAYTF. CDR3 bases: TGTGCCAGCAGCGAAAGCGGGGCAGCCTACACCTTC.

The chain is built from TRBV2 and TRBJ2-1, with 7 bases matching TRBD1. V dropped 5 bases and J dropped 5; count of bases not matched to a gene: 9. In germline, CDR1 is SNHLY, CDR2 FYNNEI. The CDR3 runs to 15 residues. CDR3 loop: CASSLDRAGNNEQFF. The CDR3 coding sequence is TGTGCCAGCAGTCTTGACAGGGCGGGCAACAATGAGCAGTTCTTC.

For this clone: Relative to the germline gene, one junction end is altered; a read error may explain this. The identical CDR3 is also encoded by other nucleotide sequences in the sample. The chain carries TRBV5-4 and TRBJ1-1, with D uncertain. Germline V gives CDR1 SGHNT, CDR2 YYREEE (reference sequence). This CDR3 is built from 13 residues. The CDR3 is CASSLQANTEAFF. CDR3 in DNA: TGTGCCAGCAGCTTGCAGGCGAACACTGAGGCTTTCTTT.

The J gene is TRBJ1-4, the V gene TRBV9, with 7 bases that match TRBD1. The CDR3 has 15 residues. V lost 4 bases, J lost 8 bases, and 11 bases stayed unmatched. CDR1 and CDR2 (germline): SGDLS, YYNGEE. DNA of the CDR3: TGTGCCAGCAGCCTCAGGGACAGCCCTGGGGAAAAACTGTTTTTT. This sequence encodes CASSLRDSPGEKLFF.

The chain joins TRBV10-1 to TRBJ1-4; 7 nucleotides agree with TRBD1. Germline CDR1 and CDR2: WNHNN and SYGVQD (reference sequence). With V trimmed by 8 bases and J by 4 bases, 4 bases remained unmatched. The CDR3 length is 13 residues. The CDR3 DNA follows: TGCGCCAGCTCCCGACAGGGTAATGAAAAACTGTTTTTT. Its protein is CASSRQGNEKLFF.

The V call is TRBV19, the J call TRBJ2-7; 11 nucleotides align to TRBD2. The J segment lost 4 bases and the V segment lost 5 bases, leaving 7 bases of the junction unmatched. This CDR3 region has 15 residues. Germline CDR1 LNHDA, CDR2 SQIVND (reference sequence). The CDR3 here is CASSSPGLADYEQYF. CDR3 nucleotides: TGTGCCAGTAGTTCGCCGGGACTAGCGGATTACGAGCAGTACTTC.

This chain links TRBV19 with TRBJ2-1, with TRBD1 matching over 9 bases. The CDR3 consists of 17 residues. In germline, CDR1 is LNHDA, CDR2 SQIVND (reference sequence). V lost 0 bases to trimming and J lost 6 bases; unmatched junction nucleotides: 9. The CDR3 DNA reads TGTGCCAGTAGTATAGATGGCCCCGGGACAGGGCTCAATGAGCAGTTCTTC. Residues: CASSIDGPGTGLNEQFF.

This chain links TRBV29-1 with TRBJ1-1, with TRBD1 matching 12 bases. After removal of 7 bases from V and 4 bases from J, the junction contained 4 bases not matched to a gene. This CDR3 spans 13 amino acids. The V gene's germline CDR1 is SQVTM and CDR2 ANQGSEA. The CDR3 coding sequence is TGCAGCGGGGGACAGGGGGCAAGCACTGAAGCTTTCTTT. As protein: CSGGQGASTEAFF.

V gene TRBV27 combines with J gene TRBJ2-3; possible D gene TRBD2, 6 bases. Trimming shortened V by 2 bases and J by 11 bases, and 14 bases separated the two germline ends. This CDR3 spans 13 amino acids. Per germline, CDR1 MNHEY and CDR2 SMNVEV (reference sequence). CDR3 sequence: CASSLPNTGRQYF. CDR3 nucleotide sequence: TGTGCCAGCAGTTTACCGAACACCGGGAGGCAGTATTTT.

The rearrangement joins TRBV10-3 to TRBJ1-2; D is uncertain. Trimming left V 0 bases short and J 6 bases short, with 8 bases between. Germline V gene lookup returns CDR1 ENHRY and CDR2 SYGVKD. This CDR3 region has 13 residues. CDR3 loop: CAISESTRDGYTF. The CDR3 region has the DNA TGTGCCATCAGTGAGTCGACGAGGGATGGCTACACCTTC.

The V and J genes are TRBV5-4 and TRBJ1-1; D unresolved. CDR1 and CDR2 (germline): SGHNT, YYREEE (reference sequence). This CDR3 has 16 residues. V was clipped by 0 bases and J by 7 bases, with 19 bases between them. The CDR3 sequence is CASSLDLREVSGEAFF. CDR3 in DNA: TGTGCCAGCAGCTTGGACCTCCGGGAGGTATCCGGTGAAGCTTTCTTT. The entire variable domain, with the rest obtained from reference TRBV5-4 and TRBJ1-1, is as follows: ETGVTQSPTHLIKTRGQQVTLRCSSQSGHNTVSWYQQALGQGPQFIFQYYREEENGRGNFPPRFSGLQFPNYSSELNVNALELDDSALYLCASSLDLREVSGEAFFGQGTRLTVV.

The chain joins TRBV27 to TRBJ2-1; the match to TRBD2 covers 7 bases. V shed 2 bases and J 4 bases; nucleotides not matched to a gene: 5. In germline, CDR1 is MNHEY, CDR2 SMNVEV (reference sequence). The CDR3 length is 15 residues. The CDR3 spells CASSLMTGGYNEQFF. The CDR3 nucleotides read TGTGCCAGCAGTTTAATGACGGGGGGTTACAATGAGCAGTTCTTC.

This clone occurred a few times. The chain joins TRBV3-1 (or the pseudogene TRBV3-2) to TRBJ1-1; no clear D gene. The CDR3 contains 13 residues. Germline CDR1 is LGHDT and CDR2 is YNNKEL (reference sequence). The ends were cut back, 3 bases at V and 3 bases at J, with 8 bases in the middle. CDR3 region: CASSQVSDTEAFF. The CDR3 coding sequence is TGTGCCAGCAGCCAGGTGTCGGACACTGAAGCTTTCTTT.

This clone was counted between two and nine times. The V call is TRBV7-9, the J call TRBJ1-3, with D tentatively TRBD1 (5 bases). The CDR3 extends over 14 amino acids. V was clipped by 1 base and J by 2 bases, with 6 bases between them. Germline CDR1 is SEHNR and CDR2 is FQNEAQ (reference sequence). The CDR3 loop is CASSLGGAGNTIYF. CDR3 sequence (DNA): TGTGCCAGCAGCTTAGGGGGGGCTGGAAACACCATATATTTT.

The chain combines TRBV18 with TRBJ2-1, with 7 bases identical to TRBD2. Germline V gene lookup returns CDR1 KGHSH and CDR2 LQKENI. Trimming removed 3 bases from V and 0 bases from J; junction bases left unmatched: 5. This CDR3 is built from 16 residues. The CDR3 coding sequence is TGTGCCAGCTCACCCATCTCTAGCGGCTCCTACAATGAGCAGTTCTTC. It specifies CASSPISSGSYNEQFF.